The clone carrying this T cell receptor beta chain was seen a few times. The antigen remains undetermined. The germline V gene encodes CDR1 MGHRA and CDR2 YSYEKL. With 0 bases removed from V and 4 bases from J, the gap between germline ends came to 12 bases. The CDR3 runs 15 residues. This sample is part of a study of blood T cells in healthy people across ages. Study findings and constraints: TCR beta diversity, measured per million T cells, fell in a roughly linear way with age.

Primed by a sample-barcoded 5' primer and a J-beta primer mix, a second PCR proceeded for roughly 6 to 12 cycles. TCRdb used MiXCR to reprocess the 5' RACE reads, holding one entry per CDR3 protein. Counted here are fewer than 2,000,000 distinct CDR3 sequences, 30% to 35% occurring once; the ten biggest clones make up 11%. The chain carries TRBV4-1 and TRBJ1-2; the D is unclear. The sample consisted of blood. The sequence derives from a woman in her twenties or thirties in good health. The CDR3 nucleotides are TGCGCCAGCAGCCAAGATCGGACGGCCCTCTATGGCTACACCTTC. Encoded protein: CASSQDRTALYGYTF.